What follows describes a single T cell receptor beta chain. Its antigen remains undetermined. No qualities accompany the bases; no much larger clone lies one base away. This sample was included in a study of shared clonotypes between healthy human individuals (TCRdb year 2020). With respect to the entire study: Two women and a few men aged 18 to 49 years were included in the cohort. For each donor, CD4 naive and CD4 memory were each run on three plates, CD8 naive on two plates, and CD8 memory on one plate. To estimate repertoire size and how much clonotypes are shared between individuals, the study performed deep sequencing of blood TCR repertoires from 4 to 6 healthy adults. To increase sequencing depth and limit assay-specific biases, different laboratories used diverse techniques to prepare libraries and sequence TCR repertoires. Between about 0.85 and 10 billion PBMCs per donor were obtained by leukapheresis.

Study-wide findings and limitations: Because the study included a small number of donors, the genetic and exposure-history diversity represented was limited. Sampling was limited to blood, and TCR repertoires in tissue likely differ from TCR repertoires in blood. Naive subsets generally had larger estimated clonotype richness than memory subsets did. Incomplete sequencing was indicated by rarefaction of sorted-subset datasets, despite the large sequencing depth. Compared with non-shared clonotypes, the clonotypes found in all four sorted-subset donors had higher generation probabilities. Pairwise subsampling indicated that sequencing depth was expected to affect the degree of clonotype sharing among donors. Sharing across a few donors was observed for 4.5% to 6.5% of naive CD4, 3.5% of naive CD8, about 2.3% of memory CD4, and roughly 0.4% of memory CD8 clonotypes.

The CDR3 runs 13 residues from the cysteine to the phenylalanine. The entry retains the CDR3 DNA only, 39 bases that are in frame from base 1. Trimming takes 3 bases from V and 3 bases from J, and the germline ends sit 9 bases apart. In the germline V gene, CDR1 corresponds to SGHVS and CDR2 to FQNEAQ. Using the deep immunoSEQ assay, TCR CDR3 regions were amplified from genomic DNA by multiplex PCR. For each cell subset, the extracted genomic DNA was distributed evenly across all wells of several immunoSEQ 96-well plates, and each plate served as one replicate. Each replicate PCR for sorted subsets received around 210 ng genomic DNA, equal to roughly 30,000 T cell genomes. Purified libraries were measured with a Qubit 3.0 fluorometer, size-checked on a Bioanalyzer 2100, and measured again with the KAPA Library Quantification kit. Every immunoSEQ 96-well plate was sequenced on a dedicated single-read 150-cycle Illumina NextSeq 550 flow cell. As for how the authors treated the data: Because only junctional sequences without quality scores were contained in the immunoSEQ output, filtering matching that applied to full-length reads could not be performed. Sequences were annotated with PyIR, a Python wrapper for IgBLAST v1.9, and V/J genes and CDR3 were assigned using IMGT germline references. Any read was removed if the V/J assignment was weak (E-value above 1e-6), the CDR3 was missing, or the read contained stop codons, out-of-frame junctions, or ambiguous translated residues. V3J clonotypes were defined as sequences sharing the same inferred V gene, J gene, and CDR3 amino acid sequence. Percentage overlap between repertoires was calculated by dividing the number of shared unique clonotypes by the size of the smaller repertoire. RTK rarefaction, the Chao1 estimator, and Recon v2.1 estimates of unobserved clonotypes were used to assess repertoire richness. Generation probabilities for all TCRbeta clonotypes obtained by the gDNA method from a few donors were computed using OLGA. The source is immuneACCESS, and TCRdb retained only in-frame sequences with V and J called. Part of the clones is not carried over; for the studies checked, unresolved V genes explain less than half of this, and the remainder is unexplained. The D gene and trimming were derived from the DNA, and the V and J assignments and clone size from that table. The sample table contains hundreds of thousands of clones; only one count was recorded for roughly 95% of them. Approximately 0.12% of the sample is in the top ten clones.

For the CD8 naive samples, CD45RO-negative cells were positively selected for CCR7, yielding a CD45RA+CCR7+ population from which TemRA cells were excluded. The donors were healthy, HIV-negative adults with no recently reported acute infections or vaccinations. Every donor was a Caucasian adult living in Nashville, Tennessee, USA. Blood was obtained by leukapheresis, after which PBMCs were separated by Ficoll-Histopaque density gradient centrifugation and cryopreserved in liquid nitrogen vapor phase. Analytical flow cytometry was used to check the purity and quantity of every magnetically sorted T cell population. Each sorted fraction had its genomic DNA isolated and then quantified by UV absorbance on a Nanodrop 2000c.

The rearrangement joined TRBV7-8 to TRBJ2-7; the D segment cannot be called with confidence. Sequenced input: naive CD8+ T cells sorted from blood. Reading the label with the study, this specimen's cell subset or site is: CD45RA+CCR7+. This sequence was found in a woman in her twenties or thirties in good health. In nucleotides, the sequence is TGTGCCAGCAGCTTCGCTAGTATCTACGAGCAGTACTTC. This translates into CASSFASIYEQYF.